This is a list of T cell receptor beta chains from one sample in a study of blood T cell repertoires in COVID-19. Repertoires were generated with immunoSEQ multiplex PCR, while TCRdb's copy carries only in-frame clones and drops some. The sample shows 200,000 to 250,000 clones, around nine tenths of them seen only once. Sequencing was performed on peripheral blood. The source is a woman in her 70s with active or convalescent COVID-19. CDR3s leave out the opening cysteine and the closing phenylalanine or tryptophan. The listing skips clone size in some rows; elsewhere it reads once, few, many or a size class.

V gene	clone size	CDR3 protein
TRBV12-3/TRBV12-4	.	ASSGGLGYGYT
TRBV28	.	ASSSTSTRGRYGYT
TRBV7-3	few	ASSLGPRNYGYT
TRBV10-3	.	AIESNTGELF
TRBV5-4	.	ASSLGGTTNEKLF
TRBV11-2	.	ASSSQVPYEQY
TRBV7-6	once	ASTSMTGSQETQY
TRBV19	.	ASSIGGSYEHTEAF
TRBV9	.	ASSVGKGDGYT
TRBV6-5	.	ASSAGGSSYEQY
TRBV15	.	ATSPQQGAGEKLF
TRBV7-9	.	ASSSLNGGGTEAF
TRBV11-2	.	ASSLGLARSSYNEQF
TRBV24-1	.	ATSGGDSFGTDTQY
TRBV5-8	.	ASSSGLAGRTGSYNEQF
TRBV5-4	.	ASSLAGGAWRGSGYT
TRBV11-2	.	ASSLGVGRPGDQPQH
TRBV5-1	.	ASSFDGVSNTEAF
TRBV5-5	.	ASSSLGERLYNEQF
TRBV7-9	.	ASSLGTGGVPNTGELF
TRBV19	.	ASNFGGAAYGYT
TRBV6-2/TRBV6-3	.	ASSYPTGNTEAF